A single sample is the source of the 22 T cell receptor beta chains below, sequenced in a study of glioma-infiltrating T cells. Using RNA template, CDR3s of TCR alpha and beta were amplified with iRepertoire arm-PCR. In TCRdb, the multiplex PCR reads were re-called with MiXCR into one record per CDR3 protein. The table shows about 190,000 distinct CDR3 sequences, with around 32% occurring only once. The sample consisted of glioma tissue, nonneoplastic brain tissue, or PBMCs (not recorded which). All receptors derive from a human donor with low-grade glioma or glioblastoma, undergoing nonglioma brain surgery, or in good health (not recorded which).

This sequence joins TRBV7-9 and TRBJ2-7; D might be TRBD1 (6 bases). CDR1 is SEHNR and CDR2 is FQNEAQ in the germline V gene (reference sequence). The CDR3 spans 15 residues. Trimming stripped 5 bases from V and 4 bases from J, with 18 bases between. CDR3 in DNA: TGTGCCAGCAGCCAGATAGTAGGGGGTTGGTACGAGCAGTACTTC. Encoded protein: CASSQIVGGWYEQYF. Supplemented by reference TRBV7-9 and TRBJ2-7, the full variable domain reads DTGVSQNPRHKITKRGQNVTFRCDPISEHNRLYWYRQTLGQGPEFLTYFQNEAQLEKSRLLSDRFSAERPKGSFSTLEIQRTEQGDSAMYLCASSQIVGGWYEQYFGPGTRLTVT.

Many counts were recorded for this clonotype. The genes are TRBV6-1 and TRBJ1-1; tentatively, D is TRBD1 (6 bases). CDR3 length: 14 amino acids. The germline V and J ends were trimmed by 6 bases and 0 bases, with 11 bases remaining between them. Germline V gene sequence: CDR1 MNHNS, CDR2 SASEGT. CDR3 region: CASRKQGMNTEAFF. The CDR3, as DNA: TGTGCCAGCAGAAAACAGGGTATGAACACTGAAGCTTTCTTT.

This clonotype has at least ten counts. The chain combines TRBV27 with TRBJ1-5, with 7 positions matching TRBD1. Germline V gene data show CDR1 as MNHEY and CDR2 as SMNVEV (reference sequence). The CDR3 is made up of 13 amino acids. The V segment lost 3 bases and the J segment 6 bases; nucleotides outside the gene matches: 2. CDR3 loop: CASSFDRVQPQHF. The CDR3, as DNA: TGTGCCAGCAGTTTCGACAGGGTTCAGCCCCAGCATTTT.

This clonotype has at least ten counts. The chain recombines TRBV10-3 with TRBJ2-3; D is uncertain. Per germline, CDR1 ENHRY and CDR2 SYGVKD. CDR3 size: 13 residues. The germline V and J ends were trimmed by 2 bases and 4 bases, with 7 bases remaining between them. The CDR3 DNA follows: TGTGCCATCAGTGAGCTTCCCCCAGATACGCAGTATTTT. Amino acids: CAISELPPDTQYF.

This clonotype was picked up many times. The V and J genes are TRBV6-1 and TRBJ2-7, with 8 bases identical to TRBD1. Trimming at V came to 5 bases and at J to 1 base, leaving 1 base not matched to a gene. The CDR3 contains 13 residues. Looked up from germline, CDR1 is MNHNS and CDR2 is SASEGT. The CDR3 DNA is TGTGCCAGCAGTCGACAGGGGTCCTACGAGCAGTACTTC. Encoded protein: CASSRQGSYEQYF.

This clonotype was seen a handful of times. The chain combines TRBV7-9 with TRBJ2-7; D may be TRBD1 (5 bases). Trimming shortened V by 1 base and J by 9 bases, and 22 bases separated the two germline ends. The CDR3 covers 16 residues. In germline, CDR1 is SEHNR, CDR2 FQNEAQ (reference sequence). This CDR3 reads CASSLEPRVRLTRQYF. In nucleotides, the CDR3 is TGTGCCAGCAGCTTAGAGCCCAGGGTAAGGCTGACGCGGCAGTACTTC.

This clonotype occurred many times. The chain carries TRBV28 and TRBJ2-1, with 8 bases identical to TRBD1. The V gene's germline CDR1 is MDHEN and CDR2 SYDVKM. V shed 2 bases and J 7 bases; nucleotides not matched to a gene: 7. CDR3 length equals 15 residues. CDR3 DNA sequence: TGTGCCAGCAGTTTAGCAGGGGGCGATCGTAATGAGCAGTTCTTC. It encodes CASSLAGGDRNEQFF.

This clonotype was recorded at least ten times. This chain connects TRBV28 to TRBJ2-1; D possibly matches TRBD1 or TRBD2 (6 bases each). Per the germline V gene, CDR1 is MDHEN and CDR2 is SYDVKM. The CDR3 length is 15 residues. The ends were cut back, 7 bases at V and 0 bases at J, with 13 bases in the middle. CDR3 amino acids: CASTLGGSSYNEQFF. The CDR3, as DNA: TGTGCCAGCACGTTAGGGGGGTCCTCCTACAATGAGCAGTTCTTC.

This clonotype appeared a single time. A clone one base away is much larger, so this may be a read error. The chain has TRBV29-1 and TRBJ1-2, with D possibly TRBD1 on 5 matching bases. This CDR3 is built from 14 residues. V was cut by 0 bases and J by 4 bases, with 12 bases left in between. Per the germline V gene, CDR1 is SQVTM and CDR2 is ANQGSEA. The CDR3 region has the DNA TGCAGCGTTGAAGACGGGGCCTACCGCTATGGCTACACCTTC. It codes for CSVEDGAYRYGYTF.

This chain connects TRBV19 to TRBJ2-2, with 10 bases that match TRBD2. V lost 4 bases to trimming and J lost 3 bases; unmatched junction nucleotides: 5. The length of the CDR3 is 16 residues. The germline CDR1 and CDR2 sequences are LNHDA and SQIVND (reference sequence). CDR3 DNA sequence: TGTGCCAGTAGTACTAGCGGGAGTCGTTACACCGGGGAGCTGTTTTTT. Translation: CASSTSGSRYTGELFF.

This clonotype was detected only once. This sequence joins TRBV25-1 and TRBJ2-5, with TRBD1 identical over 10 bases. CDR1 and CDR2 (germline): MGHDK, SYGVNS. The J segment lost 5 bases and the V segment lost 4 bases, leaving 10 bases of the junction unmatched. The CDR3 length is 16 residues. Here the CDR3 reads CASSAWDRGSYETQYF. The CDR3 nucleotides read TGTGCCAGCAGTGCTTGGGACAGGGGCTCCTACGAGACCCAGTACTTC.

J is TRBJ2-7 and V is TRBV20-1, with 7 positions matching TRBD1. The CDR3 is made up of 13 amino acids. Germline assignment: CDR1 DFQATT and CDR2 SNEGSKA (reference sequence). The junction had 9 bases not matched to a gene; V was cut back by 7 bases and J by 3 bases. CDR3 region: CSDTDRASYEQYF. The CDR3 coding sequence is TGCAGTGACACTGACAGGGCAAGCTACGAGCAGTACTTC.

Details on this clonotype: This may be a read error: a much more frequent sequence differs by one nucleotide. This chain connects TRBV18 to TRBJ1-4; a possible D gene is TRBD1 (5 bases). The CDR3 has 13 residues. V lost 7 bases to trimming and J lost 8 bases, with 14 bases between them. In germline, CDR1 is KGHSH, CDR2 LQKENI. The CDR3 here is CASLRGIEEKLFF. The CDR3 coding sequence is TGTGCCAGCTTACGGGGGATTGAGGAAAAACTGTTTTTT.

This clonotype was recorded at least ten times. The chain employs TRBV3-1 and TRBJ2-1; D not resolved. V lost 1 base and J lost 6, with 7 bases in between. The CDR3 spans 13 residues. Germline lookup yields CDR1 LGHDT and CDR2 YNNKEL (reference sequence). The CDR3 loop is CASSQAFGNEQFF. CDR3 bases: TGTGCCAGCAGCCAAGCTTTCGGCAATGAGCAGTTCTTC.

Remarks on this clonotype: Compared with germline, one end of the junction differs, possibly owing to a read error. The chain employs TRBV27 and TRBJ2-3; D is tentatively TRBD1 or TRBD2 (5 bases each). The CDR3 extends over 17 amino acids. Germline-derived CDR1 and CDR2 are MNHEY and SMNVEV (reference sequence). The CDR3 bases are TGTGCCAGCAGTCAGGAACTAGAACCTACCCTCACAGGTACGCAGTATTTT. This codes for CASSQELEPTLTGTQYF.

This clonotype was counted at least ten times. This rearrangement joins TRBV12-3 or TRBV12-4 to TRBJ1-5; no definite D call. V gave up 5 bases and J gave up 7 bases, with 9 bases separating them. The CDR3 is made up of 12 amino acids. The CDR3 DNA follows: TGTGCCAGCAGTCCCGGGTTCCAGCCCCAGCATTTT. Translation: CASSPGFQPQHF.

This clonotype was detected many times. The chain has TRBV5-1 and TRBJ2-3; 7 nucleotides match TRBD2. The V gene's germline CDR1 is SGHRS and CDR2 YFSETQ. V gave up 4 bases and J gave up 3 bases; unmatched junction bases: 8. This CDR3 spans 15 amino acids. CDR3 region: CASSERTSLTDTQYF. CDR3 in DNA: TGCGCCAGCAGCGAAAGGACTAGTTTAACAGATACGCAGTATTTT.

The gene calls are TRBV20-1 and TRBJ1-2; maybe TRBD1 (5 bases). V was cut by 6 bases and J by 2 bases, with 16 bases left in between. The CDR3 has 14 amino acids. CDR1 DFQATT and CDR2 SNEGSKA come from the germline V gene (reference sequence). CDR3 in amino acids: CSANPLTENYGYTF. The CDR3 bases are TGCAGTGCCAATCCCCTGACAGAGAACTATGGCTACACCTTC.

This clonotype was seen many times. CDR3 in amino acids: CATSAEGGRGTQYF. The CDR3 DNA reads TGTGCCACCAGTGCGGAGGGAGGCCGAGGTACGCAGTATTTT. This rearrangement joins TRBV24-1 to TRBJ2-3; tentatively, D is TRBD2 (6 bases). The length of the CDR3 is 14 residues. CDR1 and CDR2 from the germline V gene are KGHDR and SFDVKD. V dropped 5 bases and J dropped 8 bases, with 16 bases sitting between them.

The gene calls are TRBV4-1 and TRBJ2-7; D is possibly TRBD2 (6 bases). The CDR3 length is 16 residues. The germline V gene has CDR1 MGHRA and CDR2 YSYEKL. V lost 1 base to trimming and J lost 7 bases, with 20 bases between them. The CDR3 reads CASSQGVNSGLGEQYF. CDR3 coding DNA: TGCGCCAGCAGCCAAGGAGTGAATAGCGGCCTTGGGGAGCAGTACTTC.

In DNA form, the CDR3 reads TGTGCCAGCAGCCCTCCGAGCGGGAGGGAGAGGGCTAGCACAGATACGCAGTATTTT. Translating gives CASSPPSGRERASTDTQYF. The J gene is TRBJ2-3, the V gene TRBV7-9, with 10 bases lining up with TRBD2. Germline V gene data show CDR1 as SEHNR and CDR2 as FQNEAQ (reference sequence). The CDR3 runs 19 residues. V lost 5 bases, J lost 0 bases, and 14 bases stayed unmatched.

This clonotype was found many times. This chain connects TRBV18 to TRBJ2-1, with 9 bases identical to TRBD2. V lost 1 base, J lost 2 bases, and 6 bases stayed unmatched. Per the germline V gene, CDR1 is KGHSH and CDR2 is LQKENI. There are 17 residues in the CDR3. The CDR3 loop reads CASSPLFPSGTYNEQFF. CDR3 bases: TGTGCCAGCTCACCACTGTTCCCTAGCGGGACCTACAATGAGCAGTTCTTC.